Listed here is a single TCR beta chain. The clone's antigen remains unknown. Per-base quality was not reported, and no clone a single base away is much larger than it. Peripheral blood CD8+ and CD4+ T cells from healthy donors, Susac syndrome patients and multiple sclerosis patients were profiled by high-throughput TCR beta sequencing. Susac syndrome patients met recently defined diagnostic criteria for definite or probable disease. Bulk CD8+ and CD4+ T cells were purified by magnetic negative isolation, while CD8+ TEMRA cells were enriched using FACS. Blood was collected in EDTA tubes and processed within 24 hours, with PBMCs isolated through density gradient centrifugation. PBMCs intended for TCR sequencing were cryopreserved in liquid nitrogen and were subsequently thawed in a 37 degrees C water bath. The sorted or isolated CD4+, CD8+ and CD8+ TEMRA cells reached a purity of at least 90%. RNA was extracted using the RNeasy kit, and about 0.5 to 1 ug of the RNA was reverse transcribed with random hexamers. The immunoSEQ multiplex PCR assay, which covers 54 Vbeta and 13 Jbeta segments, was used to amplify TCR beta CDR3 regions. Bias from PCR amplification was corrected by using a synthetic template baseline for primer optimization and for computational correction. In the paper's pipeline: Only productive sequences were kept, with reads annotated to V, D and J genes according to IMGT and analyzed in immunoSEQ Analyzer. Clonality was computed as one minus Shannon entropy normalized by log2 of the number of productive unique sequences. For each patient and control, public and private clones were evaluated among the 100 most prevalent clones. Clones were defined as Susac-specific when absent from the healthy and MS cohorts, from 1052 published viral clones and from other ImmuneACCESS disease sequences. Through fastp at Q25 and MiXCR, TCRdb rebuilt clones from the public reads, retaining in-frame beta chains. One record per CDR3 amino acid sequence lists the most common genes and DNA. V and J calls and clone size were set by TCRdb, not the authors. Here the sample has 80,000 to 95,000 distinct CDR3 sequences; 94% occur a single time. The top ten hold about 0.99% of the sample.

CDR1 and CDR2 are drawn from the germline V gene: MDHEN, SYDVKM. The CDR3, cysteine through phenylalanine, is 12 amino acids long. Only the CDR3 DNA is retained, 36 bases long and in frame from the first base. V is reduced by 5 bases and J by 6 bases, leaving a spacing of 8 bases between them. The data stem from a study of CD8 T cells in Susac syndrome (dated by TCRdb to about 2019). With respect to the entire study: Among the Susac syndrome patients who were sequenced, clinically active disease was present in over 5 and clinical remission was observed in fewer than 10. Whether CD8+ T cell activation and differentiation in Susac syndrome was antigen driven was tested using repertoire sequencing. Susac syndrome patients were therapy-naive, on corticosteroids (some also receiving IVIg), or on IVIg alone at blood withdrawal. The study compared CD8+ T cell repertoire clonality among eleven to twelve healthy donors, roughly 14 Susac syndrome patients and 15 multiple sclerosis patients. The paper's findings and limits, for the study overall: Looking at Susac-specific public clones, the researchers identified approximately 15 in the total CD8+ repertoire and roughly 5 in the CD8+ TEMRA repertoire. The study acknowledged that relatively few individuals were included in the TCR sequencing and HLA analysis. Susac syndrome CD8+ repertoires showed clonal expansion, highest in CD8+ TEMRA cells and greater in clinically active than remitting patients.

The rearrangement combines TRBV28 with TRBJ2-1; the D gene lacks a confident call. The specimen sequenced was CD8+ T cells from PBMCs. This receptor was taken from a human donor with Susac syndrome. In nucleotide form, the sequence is TGTGCCAGCAGTCCCCTCCGCAATGAGCAGTTCTTC. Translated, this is CASSPLRNEQFF.